The 26 T cell receptor beta chains below all came from one sample that was sequenced in a study of shared clonotypes between healthy human individuals. The protocol was immunoSEQ multiplex PCR, while the TCRdb copy is restricted to in-frame clones and leaves out a portion. Among about 560,000 clones listed, roughly 72% were seen once. The specimen was PBMCs. The receptors shown here come from a woman in her thirties or forties in good health. Some clones in this sample may be carry-over from other donors' samples.

J is TRBJ2-3 and V is TRBV2; D is uncertain. V was cut by 4 bases and J by 4 bases, with 9 bases left in between. Germline V CDR1 and CDR2: SNHLY, FYNNEI. CDR3 length: 13 residues. Here the CDR3 DNA reads TGTGCCAGCAGTGTAGGGTGGTCAGATACGCAGTATTTT. It yields the protein CASSVGWSDTQYF.

Note on this clone: This sample includes further DNA sequences coding for the same CDR3. The rearrangement links TRBV18 to TRBJ2-5; D may be TRBD2 (5 bases). V lost 3 bases to trimming and J lost 4 bases, with 9 bases between them. This CDR3 contains 13 residues. Germline assignment: CDR1 KGHSH and CDR2 LQKENI. The CDR3 spells CASSPDAGETQYF. The CDR3 DNA sequence: TGTGCCAGCTCACCTGACGCGGGAGAGACCCAGTACTTC.

V gene TRBV11-1 combines with J gene TRBJ2-6; the D is unclear. Trimming took 5 bases from V and 0 from J, leaving 5 bases between them. The CDR3 has 14 amino acids. Germline V gene data show CDR1 as SGHAT and CDR2 as FQDESV (reference sequence). CDR3 amino acids: CASSPFSGANVLTF. CDR3 DNA: TGTGCCAGCAGCCCCTTCTCTGGGGCCAACGTCCTGACTTTC.

The J gene is TRBJ1-3, the V gene TRBV21-1; TRBD1 is taken as the D call from the table, unchecked against the DNA. TRBV21-1 is a listed pseudogene. CDR3 length: 17 amino acids. The CDR3 loop reads CASSPRVETGRGNTIYF. CDR3 nucleotide sequence: TGTGCCAGCAGCCCCCGGGTCGAGACAGGACGTGGAAACACCATATATTTT.

V is TRBV5-1 and J is TRBJ2-7; 7 nucleotides match TRBD1. The V gene end was trimmed by 4 bases and the J gene end by 1 base; junction bases not matched to a gene: 5. CDR3 length equals 14 residues. Germline values: CDR1 SGHRS, CDR2 YFSETQ. CDR3 sequence (DNA): TGCGCCAGCAGCCCACCGACAGGGTCCTACGAGCAGTACTTC. This sequence encodes CASSPPTGSYEQYF.

The rearrangement links TRBV19 to TRBJ2-4; D gene unclear. Trimming stripped 5 bases from V and 13 bases from J, with 15 bases between. The CDR3 has 12 amino acids. In germline, CDR1 is LNHDA, CDR2 SQIVND (reference sequence). CDR3 DNA sequence: TGTGCCAGTAGTCCTCCCGGGCCCCTACAGTACTTC. Its protein product is CASSPPGPLQYF.

This chain uses TRBV9 with TRBJ2-3; 11 bases map to TRBD2. The ends lost 0 bases at V and 9 bases at J; junction bases unmatched: 6. This CDR3 is 15 amino acids long. Germline V gene data show CDR1 as SGDLS and CDR2 as YYNGEE. CDR3 DNA: TGTGCCAGCAGCGTAGGAGTACTAGCGGGAGAAACGCAGTATTTT. Amino acid sequence: CASSVGVLAGETQYF.

V and J are TRBV5-4 and TRBJ2-5; the D gene is possibly TRBD2 (5 bases). The J call may be wrong; the DNA end is better matched by TRBJ2-7. CDR3 length equals 14 residues. Per the germline V gene, CDR1 is SGHNT and CDR2 is YYREEE (reference sequence). The CDR3 coding sequence is TGTGCCAGCAGCTTGGGGGCGGGCTCCTACGAGCAGTACTTC. As protein: CASSLGAGSYEQYF.

This chain joins TRBV6-6 and TRBJ2-7, with 9 bases identical to TRBD1. The germline CDR1 and CDR2 sequences are MNHNY and SVGAGI (reference sequence). The CDR3 has 15 amino acids. V dropped 6 bases and J dropped 0; count of bases not matched to a gene: 6. In DNA, the CDR3 is TGTGCCAGCAGCCCGAGGGACAGGGACTCCTACGAGCAGTACTTC. It yields the protein CASSPRDRDSYEQYF.

This clone was seen only a few times. The rearrangement joins TRBV25-1 to TRBJ2-7, with D hard to call. Looked up from germline, CDR1 is MGHDK and CDR2 is SYGVNS. The CDR3 contains 14 residues. Trimming removed 6 bases from V and 2 bases from J, with 14 bases in between. The CDR3 loop is CASSPSRAPYEQYF. The CDR3 DNA sequence: TGTGCCAGCAGCCCAAGTCGGGCCCCCTACGAGCAGTACTTC.

The J gene is TRBJ2-5, the V gene TRBV28; TRBD1 matches 7 bases. V lost 2 bases to trimming and J lost 4 bases; unmatched junction nucleotides: 7. Germline V gives CDR1 MDHEN, CDR2 SYDVKM. This CDR3 has 15 residues. CDR3 sequence: CASSLPSQGRETQYF. CDR3 bases: TGTGCCAGCAGTTTACCATCACAGGGGAGAGAGACCCAGTACTTC. Full variable domain (missing parts from reference TRBV28 and TRBJ2-5): DVKVTQSSRYLVKRTGEKVFLECVQDMDHENMFWYRQDPGLGLRLIYFSYDVKMKEKGDIPEGYSVSREKKERFSLILESASTNQTSMYLCASSLPSQGRETQYFGPGTRLLVL.

This clone occurred once. The V and J genes are TRBV5-6 and TRBJ2-7, with 9 positions matching TRBD1. V was clipped by 5 bases and J by 6 bases; unmatched bases: 12. CDR3 length equals 15 residues. The germline V gene has CDR1 SGHDT and CDR2 YYEEEE. The CDR3: CASRRVTGGVVEQYF. CDR3 in DNA: TGTGCCAGCAGGCGGGTGACAGGGGGGGTCGTCGAGCAGTACTTC.

This chain connects TRBV5-1 to TRBJ1-5, with a weak D call TRBD1 (5 bases). Trimming pared 4 bases from V and 3 bases from J, leaving 14 bases between. CDR1 is SGHRS, CDR2 YFSETQ, per germline. The CDR3 contains 15 residues. The CDR3 here is CASSVIGGTNQPQHF. CDR3 sequence (DNA): TGCGCCAGCAGCGTGATTGGGGGGACCAATCAGCCCCAGCATTTT. Full variable domain (missing parts from reference TRBV5-1 and TRBJ1-5): KAGVTQTPRYLIKTRGQQVTLSCSPISGHRSVSWYQQTPGQGLQFLFEYFSETQRNKGNFPGRFSGRQFSNSRSEMNVSTLELGDSALYLCASSVIGGTNQPQHFGDGTRLSIL.

Details on this clone: It may be a read error: a sequence one base away is much more abundant. This chain uses TRBV30 with TRBJ2-7; 8 nucleotides agree with TRBD1. Germline V lookup: CDR1 GTSNPN, CDR2 SVGIG (reference sequence). CDR3 size: 14 residues. J was trimmed by 6 bases and V by 6 bases; bases with no gene match: 13. The CDR3 nucleotides read TGTGCCTGTAGGGGTCCTCCAGGGGGCCGCGAGCAGTACTTC. It is translated as CACRGPPGGREQYF.

The sample holds a few counts of this clone. This same CDR3 is encoded by further DNA sequences in the sample. The chain is built from TRBV5-1 and TRBJ1-1; D gene uncertain. Germline CDR1 reads SGHRS; CDR2 reads YFSETQ. The V and J ends lost 4 bases and 1 base respectively, with 8 bases between them. This CDR3 has 13 residues. The DNA for the CDR3 is TGCGCCAGCAGCACAGACCCGAACACTGAAGCTTTCTTT. Translated, it gives CASSTDPNTEAFF.

The CDR3 nucleotides are TGTGCCAGCAGTACCCGGACTAGCGGGAGCTACGAGCAGTACTTC. This gives the protein CASSTRTSGSYEQYF. V is TRBV28 and J is TRBJ2-7; 13 bases agree with TRBD2. The CDR3 extends over 15 amino acids. Per germline, CDR1 MDHEN and CDR2 SYDVKM. J lost 3 bases, V lost 5 bases, and 4 bases had no gene match. The full variable domain, with the rest looked up from reference TRBV28 and TRBJ2-7, is DVKVTQSSRYLVKRTGEKVFLECVQDMDHENMFWYRQDPGLGLRLIYFSYDVKMKEKGDIPEGYSVSREKKERFSLILESASTNQTSMYLCASSTRTSGSYEQYFGPGTRLTVT.

This clone was seen a handful of times. A far larger clone differs by one base, so this is likely a read error. The same CDR3 is also encoded by other DNA sequences in this sample. V and J are TRBV30 and TRBJ1-2, with 8 bases lining up with TRBD1. The length of the CDR3 is 14 residues. CDR1 is GTSNPN and CDR2 is SVGIG in the germline V gene (reference sequence). CDR3 residues: CAWRRDRSNYGYTF. The CDR3 coding sequence is TGTGCCTGGAGACGGGACAGGAGTAACTATGGCTACACATTC.

V gene TRBV30 combines with J gene TRBJ2-1; no firm D call. The CDR3 is 12 residues long. Per the germline V gene, CDR1 is GTSNPN and CDR2 is SVGIG (reference sequence). Trimming took off 3 bases at V and 7 bases at J, with 10 bases between the two ends. The CDR3 nucleotides are TGTGCCTGGAGCCGCACATTGAATGAGCAGTTCTTC. Translating it yields CAWSRTLNEQFF. The full variable domain, its missing parts supplied by reference TRBV30 and TRBJ2-1, is SQTIHQWPATLVQPVGSPLSLECTVEGTSNPNLYWYRQAAGRGLQLLFYSVGIGQISSEVPQNLSASRPQDRQFILSSKKLLLSDSGFYLCAWSRTLNEQFFGPGTRLTVL.

V usage is TRBV7-6 and J usage is TRBJ2-5; 9 nucleotides line up with TRBD1. The CDR3 length is 15 residues. Germline CDR1 SGHVS, CDR2 FNYEAQ. Unmatched junction bases numbered 7, after V lost 4 bases and J lost 4 bases. The CDR3 nucleotides read TGTGCCAGCAGCTACGAGACAGGGGGTCGAGAGACCCAGTACTTC. Its protein product is CASSYETGGRETQYF.

Comments on this clone: This same CDR3 is encoded by further DNA sequences in the sample. This sequence joins TRBV28 and TRBJ2-3; 11 nucleotides agree with TRBD2. With V trimmed by 4 bases and J by 3 bases, 6 bases remained unmatched. Looked up from germline, CDR1 is MDHEN and CDR2 is SYDVKM. The CDR3 loop spans 16 amino acids. DNA for the CDR3: TGTGCCAGCAGTTCTGGACTAGCGGGCGTTACAGATACGCAGTATTTT. It yields the protein CASSSGLAGVTDTQYF.

The chain has TRBV2 and TRBJ1-1; D remains unclear. The ends were cut back, 4 bases at V and 4 bases at J, with 13 bases in the middle. The CDR3 length is 14 residues. CDR1 SNHLY and CDR2 FYNNEI come from the germline V gene. The CDR3 sequence is CASSVLTVITEAFF. DNA for the CDR3: TGTGCCAGCAGTGTTCTGACGGTCATCACTGAAGCTTTCTTT.

The V and J genes are TRBV18 and TRBJ1-4, with 7 bases identical to TRBD1. Unmatched junction bases numbered 4, after V lost 3 bases and J lost 0 bases. CDR1 KGHSH and CDR2 LQKENI come from the germline V gene. The CDR3 sequence is 16 residues long. In DNA, the CDR3 is TGTGCCAGCTCACCGACCGGGACAGCAACTAATGAAAAACTGTTTTTT. Protein: CASSPTGTATNEKLFF. The full variable domain, completed using reference TRBV18 and TRBJ1-4, is NAGVMQNPRHLVRRRGQEARLRCSPMKGHSHVYWYRQLPEEGLKFMVYLQKENIIDESGMPKERFSAEFPKEGPSILRIQQVVRGDSAAYFCASSPTGTATNEKLFFGSGTQLSVL.

Notes on this clone: Other DNA sequences in the sample encode the same CDR3. The chain has TRBV7-9 and TRBJ2-5, with D unresolved. CDR1 is SEHNR, CDR2 FQNEAQ, per germline (reference sequence). The CDR3 length is 12 residues. V gave up 3 bases and J gave up 5 bases, with 7 bases separating them. The CDR3, as DNA: TGTGCCAGCAGCTTCGTTGGGGAGACCCAGTACTTC. Translating it yields CASSFVGETQYF.

The chain combines TRBV4-2 with TRBJ2-2, with D uncertain. Deletions cut 0 bases from V and 7 bases from J, with 12 bases between. Germline-derived CDR1 and CDR2 are LGHNA and YNFKEQ. The CDR3 length is 15 residues. Written as DNA, the CDR3 is TGTGCCAGCAGCCAAGAGCCCTCCGGAATCGGGGAGCTGTTTTTT. Protein: CASSQEPSGIGELFF.

This sequence joins TRBV9 and TRBJ1-1; D is unresolved. Looked up from germline, CDR1 is SGDLS and CDR2 is YYNGEE. V gave up 4 bases and J gave up 3 bases, with 10 bases separating them. This CDR3 has 13 amino acids. The CDR3 DNA reads as TGTGCCAGCAGCCTTGGACCCGACACTGAAGCTTTCTTT. It is translated as CASSLGPDTEAFF. Filled out from reference TRBV9 and TRBJ1-1, the complete variable domain reads DSGVTQTPKHLITATGQRVTLRCSPRSGDLSVYWYQQSLDQGLQFLIQYYNGEERAKGNILERFSAQQFPDLHSELNLSSLELGDSALYFCASSLGPDTEAFFGQGTRLTVV.

The chain uses TRBV13 and TRBJ2-5; 10 bases map to TRBD2. Per the germline V gene, CDR1 is PRHDT and CDR2 is FYEKMQ (reference sequence). The CDR3 covers 16 residues. The junction had 4 bases not matched to a gene; V was cut back by 1 base and J by 2 bases. The CDR3 nucleotides read TGTGCCAGCAGCTTAGTTCGGACTAGCGGACAAGAGACCCAGTACTTC. Its translation: CASSLVRTSGQETQYF.